The 5 T cell receptor beta chains below all came from one sample that was sequenced in a study of blood T cell repertoires in COVID-19. Sequencing was performed with immunoSEQ multiplex PCR; in TCRdb, only in-frame clones are kept and a portion is missing. The repertoire consists of about 230,000 clones, with less than 90% occurring once and the leading ten covering around 2.6%. The material sequenced was peripheral blood. These receptors were collected from a woman aged 70-85 years with active or convalescent COVID-19.

J is TRBJ2-3 and V is TRBV6-6, with 13 bases fitting TRBD2. CDR1 is MNHNY, CDR2 SVGAGI, per germline (reference sequence). The CDR3 runs to 16 residues. The J segment lost 5 bases and the V segment lost 0 bases, leaving 2 bases of the junction unmatched. In DNA form, the CDR3 reads TGTGCCAGCAGTTACTCACTAGCGGGAGGGAGAGATACGCAGTATTTT. Residues: CASSYSLAGGRDTQYF.

Here the CDR3 DNA reads TGTGCCAGCAGTTATAACATCGGGGGGTTCCACGAGCAGTACTTC. It encodes CASSYNIGGFHEQYF. The chain links TRBV6-5 to TRBJ2-7; 7 nucleotides align to TRBD2. Germline assignment: CDR1 MNHEY and CDR2 SVGAGI. The CDR3 contains 15 residues. J lost 5 bases, V lost 3 bases, and 10 bases had no gene match.

V is TRBV6-5 and J is TRBJ1-1; 10 nucleotides align to TRBD1. CDR1 and CDR2 (germline): MNHEY, SVGAGI. Unmatched junction bases numbered 3, after V lost 0 bases and J lost 5 bases. There are 15 residues in the CDR3. CDR3 in amino acids: CASSYSGTGETEAFF. The CDR3 nucleotides are TGTGCCAGCAGTTACTCGGGGACAGGGGAAACTGAAGCTTTCTTT.

V and J are TRBV27 and TRBJ2-2, with 13 bases matching TRBD2. Germline CDR1 is MNHEY and CDR2 is SMNVEV (reference sequence). The CDR3 is 18 residues long. Losses at the gene ends were 4 bases for V and 0 bases for J; bases not matched to a gene: 5. DNA for the CDR3: TGTGCCAGCAGTTCATGGACTAGCGGGAGCGCGAACACCGGGGAGCTGTTTTTT. This translates into CASSSWTSGSANTGELFF.

The rearrangement uses TRBV6-5 and TRBJ1-2; 8 bases align to TRBD1. The CDR3 runs to 15 residues. The V gene end was trimmed by 1 base and the J gene end by 6 bases; junction bases not matched to a gene: 7. Germline V gene sequence: CDR1 MNHEY, CDR2 SVGAGI. The CDR3 protein is CASSYFPGGSHGYTF. The CDR3 DNA is TGTGCCAGCAGTTACTTCCCAGGGGGCTCTCATGGCTACACCTTC.